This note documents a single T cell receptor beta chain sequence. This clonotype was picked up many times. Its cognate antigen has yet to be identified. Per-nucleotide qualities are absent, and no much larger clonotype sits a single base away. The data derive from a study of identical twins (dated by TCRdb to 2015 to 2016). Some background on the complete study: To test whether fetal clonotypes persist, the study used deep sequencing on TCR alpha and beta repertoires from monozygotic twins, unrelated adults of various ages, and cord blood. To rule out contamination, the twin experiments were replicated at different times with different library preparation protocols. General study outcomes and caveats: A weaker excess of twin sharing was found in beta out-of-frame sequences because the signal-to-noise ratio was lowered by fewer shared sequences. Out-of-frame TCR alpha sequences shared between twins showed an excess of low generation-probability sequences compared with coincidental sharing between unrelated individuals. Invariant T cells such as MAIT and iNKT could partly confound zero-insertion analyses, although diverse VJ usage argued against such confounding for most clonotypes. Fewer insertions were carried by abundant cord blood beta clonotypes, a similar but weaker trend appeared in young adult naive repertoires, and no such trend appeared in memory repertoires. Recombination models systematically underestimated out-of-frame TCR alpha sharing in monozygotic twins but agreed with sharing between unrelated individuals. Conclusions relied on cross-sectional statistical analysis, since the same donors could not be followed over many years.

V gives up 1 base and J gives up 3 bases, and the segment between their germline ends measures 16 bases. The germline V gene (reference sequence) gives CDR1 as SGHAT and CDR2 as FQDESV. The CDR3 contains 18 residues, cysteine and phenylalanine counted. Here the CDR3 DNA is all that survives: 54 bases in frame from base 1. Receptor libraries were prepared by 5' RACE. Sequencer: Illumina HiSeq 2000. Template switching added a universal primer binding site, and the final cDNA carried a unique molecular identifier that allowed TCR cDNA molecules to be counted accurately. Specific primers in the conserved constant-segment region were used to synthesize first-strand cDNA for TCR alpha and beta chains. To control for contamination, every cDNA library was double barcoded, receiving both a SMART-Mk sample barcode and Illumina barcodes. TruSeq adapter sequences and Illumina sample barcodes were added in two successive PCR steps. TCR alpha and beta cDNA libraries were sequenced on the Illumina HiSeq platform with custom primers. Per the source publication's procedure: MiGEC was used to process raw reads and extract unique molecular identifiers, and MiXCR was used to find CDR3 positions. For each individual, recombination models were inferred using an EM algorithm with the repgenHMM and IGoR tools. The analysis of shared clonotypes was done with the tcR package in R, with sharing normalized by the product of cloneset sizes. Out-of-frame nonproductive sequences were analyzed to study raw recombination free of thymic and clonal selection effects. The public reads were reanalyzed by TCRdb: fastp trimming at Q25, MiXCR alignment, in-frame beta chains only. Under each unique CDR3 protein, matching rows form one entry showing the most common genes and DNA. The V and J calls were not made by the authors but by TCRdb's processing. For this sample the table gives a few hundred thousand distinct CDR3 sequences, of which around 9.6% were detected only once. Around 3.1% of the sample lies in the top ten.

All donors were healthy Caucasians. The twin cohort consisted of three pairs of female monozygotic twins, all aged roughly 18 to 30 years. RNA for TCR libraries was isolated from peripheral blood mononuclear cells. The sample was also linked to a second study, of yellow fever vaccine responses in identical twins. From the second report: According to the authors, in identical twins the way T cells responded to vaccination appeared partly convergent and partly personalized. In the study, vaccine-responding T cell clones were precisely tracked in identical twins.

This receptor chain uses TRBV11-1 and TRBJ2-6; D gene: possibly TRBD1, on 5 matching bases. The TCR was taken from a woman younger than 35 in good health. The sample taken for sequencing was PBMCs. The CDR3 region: CASSLENGQGNGANVLTF. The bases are TGTGCCAGCAGCTTAGAAAACGGGCAGGGTAATGGGGCCAACGTCCTGACTTTC.